The 14 T cell receptor beta chains given below trace back to one sample, sequenced in a study of blood T cell repertoires in COVID-19. Measured with immunoSEQ multiplex PCR; TCRdb has only the in-frame clones, and not every one. The profile shows approximately 140,000 clones, around 80% of them singletons. The sequencing sample was made of peripheral blood. These receptors all come from a human donor in a cohort sampled during active COVID-19.

The table lists this clone with a few counts. This specimen includes other DNA sequences encoding the same CDR3. This sequence joins TRBV5-1 and TRBJ2-2; D unclear. Trimming took off 3 bases at V and 5 bases at J, with 5 bases between the two ends. Germline V gene lookup returns CDR1 SGHRS and CDR2 YFSETQ. The CDR3 covers 12 residues. In nucleotides, the CDR3 is TGCGCCAGCAGCTCCCTGACCGGGGAGCTGTTTTTT. This gives the protein CASSSLTGELFF.

V and J are TRBV6-2 or TRBV6-3 and TRBJ1-2; 10 bases agree with TRBD1. CDR1 MNHEY and CDR2 SVGEGT come from the germline V gene. Germline trimming cut 5 bases from V and 12 bases from J; bases unmatched to any gene: 3. The CDR3 runs 11 residues. The CDR3 coding sequence is TGTGCCAGCAGTCGTGGGACAGGGGACACCTTC. Residues: CASSRGTGDTF.

This clone turned up a few times. The gene calls are TRBV15 and TRBJ1-4; 7 positions agree with TRBD1. J gave up 5 bases and V 2 bases, and 5 bases lay outside the gene matches. The CDR3 loop spans 15 amino acids. Germline assignment: CDR1 LNHNV and CDR2 YYDKDF (reference sequence). The CDR3 reads CATSRTGQLNEKLFF. CDR3 nucleotide sequence: TGTGCCACCAGCAGAACGGGACAGTTAAATGAAAAACTGTTTTTT.

The chain joins TRBV6-6 to TRBJ1-5, with D unclear. This CDR3 spans 16 amino acids. Germline V gives CDR1 MNHNY, CDR2 SVGAGI (reference sequence). V shed 0 bases and J shed 0 bases, with 9 bases lying between them. CDR3 loop: CASSYSKRYSNQPQHF. The DNA for the CDR3 is TGTGCCAGCAGTTACTCGAAACGGTATAGCAATCAGCCCCAGCATTTT.

The CDR3 coding sequence is TGTGCCAGCAGCCAAGAGGGCGGACAGCCTAATGAAAAACTGTTTTTT. Protein sequence: CASSQEGGQPNEKLFF. The chain is built from TRBV4-2 and TRBJ1-4, with D maybe TRBD1 (6 bases). V was clipped by 0 bases and J by 3 bases, with 11 bases between them. Germline lookup yields CDR1 LGHNA and CDR2 YNFKEQ. The CDR3 spans 16 residues.

This rearrangement joins TRBV7-2 to TRBJ1-4; perhaps TRBD1 as D (5 bases). CDR1 SGHTA and CDR2 FQGNSA come from the germline V gene. V dropped 5 bases and J dropped 3 bases, with 13 bases sitting between them. The CDR3 runs to 15 residues. The DNA of the CDR3 is TGTGCCAGCAGCGCGGGACCAGGAGCTAATGAAAAACTGTTTTTT. Translation: CASSAGPGANEKLFF.

CDR3 nucleotide sequence: TGCGCCAGCAGCTTTCGGGGGATCCGGGACTATGGCTACACCTTC. Translated: CASSFRGIRDYGYTF. V usage is TRBV5-1 and J usage is TRBJ1-2, with D possibly TRBD1 on 5 matching bases. Germline CDR1 is SGHRS and CDR2 is YFSETQ. Trimming left V 2 bases short and J 3 bases short, with 14 bases between. This CDR3 has 15 amino acids.

A few counts support this clone. This sequence joins TRBV19 and TRBJ1-2, with 8 bases matching TRBD1. This CDR3 spans 16 amino acids. Trimming removed 7 bases from V and 2 bases from J; junction bases left unmatched: 12. Germline loops: CDR1 LNHDA, CDR2 SQIVND (reference sequence). The CDR3 loop reads CASKEGQAIGNYGYTF. The CDR3 DNA reads as TGTGCCAGTAAAGAGGGACAGGCGATAGGAAACTATGGCTACACCTTC.

The V gene is TRBV15, the J gene TRBJ1-6; D might be TRBD1 (5 bases). With 0 bases removed from V and 5 bases from J, the gap between germline ends came to 8 bases. The CDR3 extends over 15 amino acids. CDR1 is LNHNV and CDR2 is YYDKDF in the germline V gene (reference sequence). The CDR3 reads CATSRDKGDNSPLHF. The DNA of the CDR3 is TGTGCCACCAGCAGAGATAAAGGGGATAATTCACCCCTCCACTTT.

This chain links TRBV7-7 with TRBJ2-3, with D uncertain. CDR1 and CDR2 (germline): SSHAT, FNYEAQ (reference sequence). This CDR3 has 13 amino acids. The V end was cut by 5 bases, the J end by 0 bases, with 6 bases between. In nucleotides, the CDR3 is TGTGCCAGCAGCCGAACTAGCACAGATACGCAGTATTTT. Protein sequence: CASSRTSTDTQYF.

This rearrangement joins TRBV11-3 to TRBJ2-7; TRBD2 is a possible D gene (6 bases). The CDR3 consists of 15 residues. Germline lookup yields CDR1 SGHNT and CDR2 YENEEA. The germline V and J ends were trimmed by 1 base and 1 base, with 11 bases remaining between them. Here the CDR3 DNA reads TGTGCCAGCAGCTTAGCGGGGGTTGGATCCTACGAGCAGTACTTC. Amino acid sequence: CASSLAGVGSYEQYF.

This chain connects TRBV5-1 to TRBJ1-2; 9 nucleotides line up with TRBD1. Germline values: CDR1 SGHRS, CDR2 YFSETQ. The CDR3 is 14 residues long. With V trimmed by 4 bases and J by 4 bases, 5 bases remained unmatched. CDR3 in amino acids: CASSPGTGLYGYTF. The CDR3 DNA is TGCGCCAGCAGCCCGGGGACAGGGCTCTATGGCTACACCTTC.

The chain carries TRBV19 and TRBJ2-2; TRBD1 matches at 9 bases. The CDR3 has 15 amino acids. Looked up from germline, CDR1 is LNHDA and CDR2 is SQIVND (reference sequence). The V segment lost 6 bases and the J segment 4 bases; nucleotides outside the gene matches: 6. For the CDR3, the DNA is TGTGCCAGTAGCACAGGGGGCAGAGGCACCGGGGAGCTGTTTTTT. Residues: CASSTGGRGTGELFF.

J is TRBJ1-5 and V is TRBV29-1, with D perhaps matching TRBD1 (6 bases). V was trimmed by 5 bases and J by 5 bases, leaving 13 bases between them. Germline CDR1 SQVTM, CDR2 ANQGSEA. The CDR3 covers 13 residues. As DNA, the CDR3 is TGCAGCGTTTCACAGGGAGTTGATCAGCCCCAGCATTTT. Protein sequence: CSVSQGVDQPQHF.